These 20 T cell receptor beta chains originate from one sample sequenced in a study of tumor-infiltrating lymphocytes in glioblastoma multiforme. Three nested ARM-PCR rounds with V-beta and C-beta primers built TCRB libraries. TCRdb reprocessed the multiplex PCR reads with MiXCR, giving one entry per CDR3 protein. The sample holds 9,500 to 13,000 distinct CDR3 sequences, around three fifths seen once. Material: brain tumor tissue. The receptors stem from a male donor with glioblastoma.

Points on this clonotype: A read error may produce the germline difference seen at one junction end. The chain employs TRBV4-2 and TRBJ2-3, with D unresolved. Germline V gene lookup returns CDR1 LGHNA and CDR2 YNFKEQ. The CDR3 is made up of 15 amino acids. The chain's CDR3 is CAGSHDTSSTDAQYF. CDR3 nucleotides: TGTGCCGGCAGCCATGATACCAGTTCCACAGATGCGCAGTATTTT.

About this clonotype itself: Given the absence of the conserved phenylalanine or tryptophan at the CDR3 end, a read error is likely. The chain's CDR3 is CSARAQGRNRDYGYTL. CDR3 nucleotides: TGCAGTGCTAGAGCCCAAGGAAGAAACAGGGACTATGGCTACACCCTC. The V gene is TRBV20-1, the J gene TRBJ1-2, with D tentatively TRBD1 (6 bases). Germline V lookup: CDR1 DFQATT, CDR2 SNEGSKA (reference sequence). The V end lost 1 base, the J end lost 3 bases, and 18 bases lay between the germline ends. The CDR3 consists of 16 residues.

Details on this clonotype: This may be a read error, as it is one base from a much larger clone. Here the CDR3 reads CVISSGQLSSYEQYF. The CDR3 DNA follows: TGTGTCATCAGTTCGGGACAGCTGAGCTCCTACGAGCAGTACTTC. The chain recombines TRBV10-3 with TRBJ2-7, with TRBD1 matching 7 bases. CDR1 is ENHRY, CDR2 SYGVKD, per germline. The CDR3 sequence is 15 residues long.

The chain is built from TRBV5-4 and TRBJ1-4, with 7 bases fitting TRBD1. V shed 5 bases, J shed 2 bases, and the junction held 3 bases outside the gene matches. Germline CDR1 and CDR2: SGHNT and YYREEE (reference sequence). The length of the CDR3 is 14 residues. CDR3 sequence: CASRTQGTNEKLFF. The CDR3 coding sequence is TGTGCCAGCAGAACACAGGGGACTAATGAAAAACTGTTTTTT. The full variable domain, rest sourced from reference TRBV5-4 and TRBJ1-4, is ETGVTQSPTHLIKTRGQQVTLRCSSQSGHNTVSWYQQALGQGPQFIFQYYREEENGRGNFPPRFSGLQFPNYSSELNVNALELDDSALYLCASRTQGTNEKLFFGSGTQLSVL.

As regards this clonotype: The DNA is omitted, as the CDR3 cannot be located on it reliably, and the CDR3 follows TCRdb's listing. The chain employs TRBV4-1 and TRBJ2-5; the table's D gene call, TRBD2, was not cross checked with the DNA. CDR1 is MGHRA and CDR2 is YSYEKL in the germline V gene. The CDR3 has 17 residues if both end residues are counted. CDR3 sequence: CASSLEVASGSGGTQYF.

This clonotype was counted ten times or more. The J gene is TRBJ2-7, the V gene TRBV6-5; D remains ambiguous. V was clipped by 2 bases and J by 2 bases, with 10 bases between them. CDR3 length: 14 residues. Germline values: CDR1 MNHEY, CDR2 SVGAGI. Here the CDR3 DNA reads TGTGCCAGCAGTTACGATTCCCTAGCCTACGAGCAGTACTTC. It encodes CASSYDSLAYEQYF.

This clonotype occurred a few times. This chain connects TRBV20-1 to TRBJ1-1; 7 bases line up with TRBD1. The CDR3 has 15 residues. V lost 8 bases, J lost 3 bases, and 15 bases stayed unmatched. Germline V gene lookup returns CDR1 DFQATT and CDR2 SNEGSKA (reference sequence). The CDR3 region has the DNA TGCAGTACCCCCCGGGCGGGGGACAGAGACACTGAAGCTTTCTTT. This translates into CSTPRAGDRDTEAFF.

In this sample, this clonotype turned up many times. This chain connects TRBV11-2 to TRBJ2-7; perhaps TRBD1 as D (5 bases). Trimming pared 0 bases from V and 5 bases from J, leaving 11 bases between. The germline gives CDR1 SGHAT, CDR2 FQNNGV. The CDR3 is 14 amino acids. Written as DNA, the CDR3 is TGTGCCAGCAGCTTAGACGTAGGGGTCGACGAGCAGTACTTC. Translation: CASSLDVGVDEQYF. The whole variable domain, filled in from reference TRBV11-2 and TRBJ2-7, reads EAGVAQSPRYKIIEKRQSVAFWCNPISGHATLYWYQQILGQGPKLLIQFQNNGVVDDSQLPKDRFSAERLKGVDSTLKIQPAKLEDSAVYLCASSLDVGVDEQYFGPGTRLTVT.

This sequence joins TRBV6-6 and TRBJ2-1, with D perhaps matching TRBD1 or TRBD2 (5 bases each). This CDR3 is 15 amino acids long. CDR1 and CDR2 (germline): MNHNY, SVGAGI (reference sequence). V lost 6 bases to trimming and J lost 8 bases, with 20 bases between them. The CDR3, as DNA: TGTGCCAGCAGGAACGGCGTGAGGGGAAACGATGAGCAGTTCTTC. Translation gives CASRNGVRGNDEQFF.

This clonotype was seen repeatedly, ten times or more. This clone may be a read error of a much larger clone one base away. The chain carries TRBV10-1 and TRBJ2-3; D gene ambiguous. V was cut by 1 base and J by 2 bases, with 10 bases left in between. Germline V gene sequence: CDR1 WNHNN, CDR2 SYGVQD (reference sequence). The CDR3 is 15 residues long. The chain's CDR3 is CASSELSRNTDTQYF. In nucleotides, the CDR3 is TGCGCCAGCAGTGAGTTAAGCCGGAACACAGATACGCAGTATTTT.

This clonotype was detected many times. This chain joins TRBV5-1 and TRBJ2-1; D unresolved. There are 15 residues in the CDR3. Germline lookup yields CDR1 SGHRS and CDR2 YFSETQ. V dropped 0 bases and J dropped 8 bases, with 15 bases sitting between them. CDR3 sequence reads: CASSLAPAWVDEQFF. The CDR3 DNA is TGCGCCAGCAGCTTGGCCCCAGCGTGGGTCGATGAGCAGTTCTTC.

This sequence joins TRBV11-3 and TRBJ2-7; unclear D gene. The CDR3 length is 13 residues. Germline V gene lookup returns CDR1 SGHNT and CDR2 YENEEA. Trimming removed 0 bases from V and 2 bases from J, with 5 bases in between. The CDR3 is CASSLDGAYEQYF. CDR3 in DNA: TGTGCCAGCAGCTTAGACGGAGCCTACGAGCAGTACTTC.

The chain recombines TRBV5-6 with TRBJ2-1, with a possible D match to TRBD2 (5 bases). V lost 2 bases to trimming and J lost 10 bases, with 10 bases between them. The germline V gene encodes CDR1 SGHDT and CDR2 YYEEEE. CDR3 length: 12 amino acids. The CDR3 DNA follows: TGTGCCAGCAGCTTTGGGTCGGGAGAGCAGTTCTTC. Translation: CASSFGSGEQFF.

Only a few counts were recorded for this clonotype. A much more abundant neighbour one base away suggests this may be a read error. The conserved final phenylalanine or tryptophan is absent from the CDR3, which likely points to a read error. The chain has TRBV11-2 and TRBJ2-1; TRBD1 might be the D (6 bases). The germline V gene encodes CDR1 SGHAT and CDR2 FQNNGV. The CDR3 runs 13 residues. V dropped 6 bases and J dropped 1 base, with 7 bases sitting between them. The CDR3 loop reads CASSTGSYNEQFS. In DNA form, the CDR3 reads TGTGCCAGCAGTACAGGGTCCTACAATGAGCAGTTCTCC.

Remarks on this clonotype: Because the CDR3 is missing its conserved closing phenylalanine or tryptophan, this is likely a read error. The V gene is TRBV10-3, the J gene TRBJ1-1; 7 bases line up with TRBD1. J lost 1 base, V lost 8 bases, and 7 bases had no gene match. This CDR3 comprises 14 residues. Germline CDR1 and CDR2: ENHRY and SYGVKD. The CDR3 loop reads CAISTGPTNTEAFS. CDR3 nucleotides: TGTGCCATCTCGACAGGGCCCACGAACACTGAAGCTTTCTCT.

The gene calls are TRBV6-1 and TRBJ2-1, with 8 bases aligning to TRBD2. This CDR3 spans 11 amino acids. V lost 10 bases and J lost 8; bases outside the gene matches: 4. The germline CDR1 and CDR2 sequences are MNHNS and SASEGT. The CDR3 loop is CATGGPYEQFF. The CDR3 nucleotides read TGTGCCACGGGAGGGCCATATGAGCAGTTCTTC.

The chain is built from TRBV11-3 and TRBJ2-1; a weak D match, TRBD2 (7 bases). CDR3 length: 13 residues. The ends were cut back, 4 bases at V and 8 bases at J, with 12 bases in the middle. Germline V CDR1 and CDR2: SGHNT, YENEEA. The CDR3 is CASSSGRGDEQFF. CDR3 coding DNA: TGTGCCAGCAGCTCGGGGAGGGGGGATGAGCAGTTCTTC.

This clonotype has at least ten counts. The chain has TRBV7-9 and TRBJ2-5; D unclear. The CDR3 is 17 residues long. The germline gives CDR1 SEHNR, CDR2 FQNEAQ (reference sequence). V was trimmed by 1 base and J by 8 bases, leaving 23 bases between them. The CDR3 sequence: CASSLVGQQRARDTQYF. The DNA for the CDR3 is TGTGCCAGCAGCTTAGTTGGTCAACAGAGAGCAAGAGACACCCAGTACTTC. Drawing the rest from reference TRBV7-9 and TRBJ2-5, the complete variable domain is DTGVSQNPRHKITKRGQNVTFRCDPISEHNRLYWYRQTLGQGPEFLTYFQNEAQLEKSRLLSDRFSAERPKGSFSTLEIQRTEQGDSAMYLCASSLVGQQRARDTQYFGPGTRLLVL.

This clonotype was observed a handful of times. A much larger clone lies a single base off, so this may be a read error. The chain uses TRBV5-1 and TRBJ2-7, with 11 positions matching TRBD1. J was trimmed by 7 bases and V by 2 bases; bases with no gene match: 8. There are 15 residues in the CDR3. Looked up from germline, CDR1 is SGHRS and CDR2 is YFSETQ. The CDR3 sequence: CASSFGIGTGGEQYF. The CDR3 DNA follows: TGCGCCAGCAGCTTTGGGATCGGGACAGGGGGAGAGCAGTACTTC.

This clonotype was counted ten times or more. The chain couples TRBV30 to TRBJ2-7; D not certain. From germline, CDR1 is GTSNPN and CDR2 SVGIG (reference sequence). This CDR3 comprises 11 residues. V lost 0 bases, J lost 4 bases, and 4 bases lay in between. The CDR3 DNA reads as TGTGCCTGGAGTGTACGGTACGAGCAGTACTTC. This codes for CAWSVRYEQYF.